Listed here is a single T cell receptor beta chain. Some clones are missing from TCRdb's copy, which holds only in-frame ones; the method was immunoSEQ multiplex PCR. The data hold about 2.4 million clones, with around nine tenths observed a single time. This entry belongs to a study of shared clonotypes between healthy human individuals. Study summary: A couple of women and three men aged 18 to 49 made up the donors.

The clonotype comes from a man in his late teens or twenties in good health. Material for sequencing was naive CD4+ T cells sorted from blood. Subset denoted: CD45RA+ positively selected.

The CDR3 DNA reads as TGTGCCAGCAGCTTAGATCGGGGAGAACAGAGAGCTTTCTTT. It encodes CASSLDRGEQRAFF. The J gene is TRBJ1-1, the V gene TRBV11-2; D is undetermined. Germline loops: CDR1 SGHAT, CDR2 FQNNGV. The ends were cut back, 0 bases at V and 10 bases at J, with 15 bases in the middle. CDR3 length: 14 residues.